This TCR beta chain was recorded in a study of CD8 T cells in Susac syndrome. Reverse transcription of about 0.45 to 1 ug RNA was carried out with random hexamers. TCRdb re-derived calls from the immunoSEQ multiplex PCR reads in MiXCR, one entry per CDR3 protein. The data hold some 300,000 distinct CDR3 sequences, with about 88% observed a single time. With 4 bases removed from V and 5 bases from J, the gap between germline ends came to 15 bases. The CDR3 has 14 residues. Per the germline V gene, CDR1 is LNHNV and CDR2 is YYDKDF (reference sequence). Material: CD8+ T cells from PBMCs. This chain links TRBV15 with TRBJ2-7; D may be TRBD1 (5 bases). The receptor's source is a human donor with multiple sclerosis. The CDR3 bases are TGTGCCACCAGCATACCAGGGTCTTGGGACGAGCAGTACTTC. Translated: CATSIPGSWDEQYF.